This T cell receptor beta chain was sequenced during a study of T-cell reconstitution after alpha-beta-depleted transplantation in children. The study, taken as a whole, reports: The authors attributed T-cell counts and diversity one year after transplant mostly to newly produced T cells. Several patients had high TCRbeta diversity at day 60; it came from surviving recipient T cells and thymic progenitors. Two months or so post-transplant, alpha-beta T cells reportedly derived from several hundred expanded graft clones.

Unique molecular identifiers tagged the TCRbeta library. TCRdb independently ran MiXCR on the PCR reads; one entry per CDR3 protein. The sample consists of fewer than 700,000 distinct CDR3 sequences, under 30% of them appearing once. This clonotype has ten or more counts. Its specificity is unknown. Sequencing was performed on PBMCs, mostly from graft donor cells, taken 360 days after TCRalphabeta/CD19-depleted stem cell transplant. The receptor was isolated from a boy under three years old who had a stem cell transplant for acute myeloid leukemia, so the T cells may come from the graft donor.

The CDR3 loop reads CASSYREGSSYEQYF. In nucleotides, the CDR3 is TGTGCCAGCAGTTACAGGGAGGGTAGCTCCTACGAGCAGTACTTC. The genes are TRBV6-2 or TRBV6-3 and TRBJ2-7; 7 positions agree with TRBD2. This CDR3 is 15 amino acids long. V trimming: 2 bases; J trimming: 0 bases; junction bases outside the gene matches: 4. Germline V gene lookup returns CDR1 MNHEY and CDR2 SVGEGT.